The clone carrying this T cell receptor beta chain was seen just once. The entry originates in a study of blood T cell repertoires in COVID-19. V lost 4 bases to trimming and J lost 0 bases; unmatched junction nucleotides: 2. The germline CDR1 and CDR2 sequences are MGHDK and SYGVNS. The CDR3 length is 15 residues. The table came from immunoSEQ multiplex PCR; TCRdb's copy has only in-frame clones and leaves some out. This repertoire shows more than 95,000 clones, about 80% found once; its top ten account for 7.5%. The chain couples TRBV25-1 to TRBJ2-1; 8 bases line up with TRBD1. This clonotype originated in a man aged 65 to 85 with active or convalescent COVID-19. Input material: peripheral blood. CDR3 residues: CASSGGQGSYNEQFF. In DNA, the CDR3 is TGTGCCAGCAGTGGAGGACAGGGCTCCTACAATGAGCAGTTCTTC. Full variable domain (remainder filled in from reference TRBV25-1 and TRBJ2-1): EADIYQTPRYLVIGTGKKITLECSQTMGHDKMYWYQQDPGMELHLIHYSYGVNSTEKGDLSSESTVSRIRTEHFPLTLESARPSHTSQYLCASSGGQGSYNEQFFGPGTRLTVL.